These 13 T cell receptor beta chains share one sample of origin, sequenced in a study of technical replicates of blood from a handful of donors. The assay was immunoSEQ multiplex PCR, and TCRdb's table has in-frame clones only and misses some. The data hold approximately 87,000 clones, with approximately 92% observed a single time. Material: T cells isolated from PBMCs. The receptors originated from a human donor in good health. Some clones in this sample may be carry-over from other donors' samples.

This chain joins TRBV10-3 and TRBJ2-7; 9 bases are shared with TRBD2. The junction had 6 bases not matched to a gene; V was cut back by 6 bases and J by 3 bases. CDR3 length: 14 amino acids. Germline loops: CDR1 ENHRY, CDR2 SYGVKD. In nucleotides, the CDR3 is TGTGCCATCAGCCCTAGCGGGAAGAACTACGAGCAGTACTTC. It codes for CAISPSGKNYEQYF.

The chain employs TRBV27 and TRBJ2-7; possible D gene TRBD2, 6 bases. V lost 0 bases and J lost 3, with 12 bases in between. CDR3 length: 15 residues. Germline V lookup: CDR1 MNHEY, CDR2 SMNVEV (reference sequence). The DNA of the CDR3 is TGTGCCAGCAGTTTATCGGTGGAGGGAGACTACGAGCAGTACTTC. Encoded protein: CASSLSVEGDYEQYF.

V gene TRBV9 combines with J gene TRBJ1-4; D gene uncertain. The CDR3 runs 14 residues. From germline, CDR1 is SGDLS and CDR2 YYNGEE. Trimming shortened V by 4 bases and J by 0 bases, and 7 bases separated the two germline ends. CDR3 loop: CASSQQSTNEKLFF. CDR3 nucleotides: TGTGCCAGCAGCCAACAGTCAACTAATGAAAAACTGTTTTTT.

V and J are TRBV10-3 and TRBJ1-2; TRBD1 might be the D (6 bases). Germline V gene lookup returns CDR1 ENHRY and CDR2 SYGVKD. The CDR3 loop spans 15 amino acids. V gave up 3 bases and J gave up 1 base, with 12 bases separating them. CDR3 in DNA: TGTGCCATCAGTGAAAATGGACAGAGTAACTATGGCTACACCTTC. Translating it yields CAISENGQSNYGYTF.

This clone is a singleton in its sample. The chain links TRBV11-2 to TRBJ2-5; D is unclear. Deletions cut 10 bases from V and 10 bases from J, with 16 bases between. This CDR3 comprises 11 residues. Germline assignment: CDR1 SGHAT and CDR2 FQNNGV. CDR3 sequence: CATRTSASQYF. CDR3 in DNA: TGTGCCACCCGTACCTCAGCGAGCCAGTACTTC.

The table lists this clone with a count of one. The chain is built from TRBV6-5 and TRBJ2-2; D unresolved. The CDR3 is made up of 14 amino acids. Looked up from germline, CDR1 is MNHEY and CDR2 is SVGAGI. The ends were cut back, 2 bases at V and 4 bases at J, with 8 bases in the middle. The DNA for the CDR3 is TGTGCCAGCAGTTACCCAACAAGCACCGGGGAGCTGTTTTTT. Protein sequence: CASSYPTSTGELFF.

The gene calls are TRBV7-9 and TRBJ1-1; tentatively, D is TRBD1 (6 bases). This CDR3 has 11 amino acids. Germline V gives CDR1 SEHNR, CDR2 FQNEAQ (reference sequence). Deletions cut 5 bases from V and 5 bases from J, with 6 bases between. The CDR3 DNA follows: TGTGCCAGCAGCAGGGGGACTGAAGCTTTCTTT. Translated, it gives CASSRGTEAFF. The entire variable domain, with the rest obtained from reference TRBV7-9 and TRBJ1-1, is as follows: DTGVSQNPRHKITKRGQNVTFRCDPISEHNRLYWYRQTLGQGPEFLTYFQNEAQLEKSRLLSDRFSAERPKGSFSTLEIQRTEQGDSAMYLCASSRGTEAFFGQGTRLTVV.

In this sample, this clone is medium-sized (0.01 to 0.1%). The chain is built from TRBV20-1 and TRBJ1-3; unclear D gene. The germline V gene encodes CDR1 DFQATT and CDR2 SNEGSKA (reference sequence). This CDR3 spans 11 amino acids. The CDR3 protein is CSAKRGNTIYF. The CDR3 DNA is TGCAGCGCGAAACGGGGAAACACCATATATTTT.

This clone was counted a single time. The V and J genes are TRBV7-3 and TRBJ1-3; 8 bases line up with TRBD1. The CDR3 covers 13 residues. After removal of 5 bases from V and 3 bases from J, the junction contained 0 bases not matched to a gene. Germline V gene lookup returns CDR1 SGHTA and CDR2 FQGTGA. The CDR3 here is CASSDRGGNTIYF. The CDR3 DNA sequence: TGTGCCAGCAGCGACAGGGGTGGAAACACCATATATTTT. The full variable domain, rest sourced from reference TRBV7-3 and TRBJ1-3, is GAGVSQTPSNKVTEKGKYVELRCDPISGHTALYWYRQSLGQGPEFLIYFQGTGAADDSGLPNDRFFAVRPEGSVSTLKIQRTERGDSAVYLCASSDRGGNTIYFGEGSWLTVV.

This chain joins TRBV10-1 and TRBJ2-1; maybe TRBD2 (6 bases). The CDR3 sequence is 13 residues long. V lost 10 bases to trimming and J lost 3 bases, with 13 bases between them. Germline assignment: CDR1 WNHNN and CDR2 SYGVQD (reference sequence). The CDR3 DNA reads TGCGCCACAGGACCGGGGGTCTACAATGAGCAGTTCTTC. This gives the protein CATGPGVYNEQFF.

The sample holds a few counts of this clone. The CDR3 DNA reads as TGCAGCTCGAACCCGATCGGCACTGAAGCTTTCTTT. Protein product: CSSNPIGTEAFF. This chain links TRBV29-1 with TRBJ1-1, with D unclear. Looked up from germline, CDR1 is SQVTM and CDR2 is ANQGSEA. V was trimmed by 8 bases and J by 4 bases, leaving 14 bases between them. The CDR3 extends over 12 amino acids.

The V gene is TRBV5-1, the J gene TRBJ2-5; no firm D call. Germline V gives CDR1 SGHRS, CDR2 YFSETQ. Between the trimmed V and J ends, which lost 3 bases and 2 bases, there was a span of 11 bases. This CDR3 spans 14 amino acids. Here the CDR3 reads CASSSDPTQETQYF. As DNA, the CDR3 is TGCGCCAGCAGCTCCGATCCAACTCAAGAGACCCAGTACTTC.

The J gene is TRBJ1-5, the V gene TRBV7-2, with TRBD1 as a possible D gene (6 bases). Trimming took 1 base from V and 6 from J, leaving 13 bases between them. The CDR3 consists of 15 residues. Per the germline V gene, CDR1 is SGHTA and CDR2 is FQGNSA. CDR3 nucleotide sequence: TGTGCCAGCAGCTTAGGCGTAGGGGGGGGTCAGCCCCAGCATTTT. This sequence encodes CASSLGVGGGQPQHF.